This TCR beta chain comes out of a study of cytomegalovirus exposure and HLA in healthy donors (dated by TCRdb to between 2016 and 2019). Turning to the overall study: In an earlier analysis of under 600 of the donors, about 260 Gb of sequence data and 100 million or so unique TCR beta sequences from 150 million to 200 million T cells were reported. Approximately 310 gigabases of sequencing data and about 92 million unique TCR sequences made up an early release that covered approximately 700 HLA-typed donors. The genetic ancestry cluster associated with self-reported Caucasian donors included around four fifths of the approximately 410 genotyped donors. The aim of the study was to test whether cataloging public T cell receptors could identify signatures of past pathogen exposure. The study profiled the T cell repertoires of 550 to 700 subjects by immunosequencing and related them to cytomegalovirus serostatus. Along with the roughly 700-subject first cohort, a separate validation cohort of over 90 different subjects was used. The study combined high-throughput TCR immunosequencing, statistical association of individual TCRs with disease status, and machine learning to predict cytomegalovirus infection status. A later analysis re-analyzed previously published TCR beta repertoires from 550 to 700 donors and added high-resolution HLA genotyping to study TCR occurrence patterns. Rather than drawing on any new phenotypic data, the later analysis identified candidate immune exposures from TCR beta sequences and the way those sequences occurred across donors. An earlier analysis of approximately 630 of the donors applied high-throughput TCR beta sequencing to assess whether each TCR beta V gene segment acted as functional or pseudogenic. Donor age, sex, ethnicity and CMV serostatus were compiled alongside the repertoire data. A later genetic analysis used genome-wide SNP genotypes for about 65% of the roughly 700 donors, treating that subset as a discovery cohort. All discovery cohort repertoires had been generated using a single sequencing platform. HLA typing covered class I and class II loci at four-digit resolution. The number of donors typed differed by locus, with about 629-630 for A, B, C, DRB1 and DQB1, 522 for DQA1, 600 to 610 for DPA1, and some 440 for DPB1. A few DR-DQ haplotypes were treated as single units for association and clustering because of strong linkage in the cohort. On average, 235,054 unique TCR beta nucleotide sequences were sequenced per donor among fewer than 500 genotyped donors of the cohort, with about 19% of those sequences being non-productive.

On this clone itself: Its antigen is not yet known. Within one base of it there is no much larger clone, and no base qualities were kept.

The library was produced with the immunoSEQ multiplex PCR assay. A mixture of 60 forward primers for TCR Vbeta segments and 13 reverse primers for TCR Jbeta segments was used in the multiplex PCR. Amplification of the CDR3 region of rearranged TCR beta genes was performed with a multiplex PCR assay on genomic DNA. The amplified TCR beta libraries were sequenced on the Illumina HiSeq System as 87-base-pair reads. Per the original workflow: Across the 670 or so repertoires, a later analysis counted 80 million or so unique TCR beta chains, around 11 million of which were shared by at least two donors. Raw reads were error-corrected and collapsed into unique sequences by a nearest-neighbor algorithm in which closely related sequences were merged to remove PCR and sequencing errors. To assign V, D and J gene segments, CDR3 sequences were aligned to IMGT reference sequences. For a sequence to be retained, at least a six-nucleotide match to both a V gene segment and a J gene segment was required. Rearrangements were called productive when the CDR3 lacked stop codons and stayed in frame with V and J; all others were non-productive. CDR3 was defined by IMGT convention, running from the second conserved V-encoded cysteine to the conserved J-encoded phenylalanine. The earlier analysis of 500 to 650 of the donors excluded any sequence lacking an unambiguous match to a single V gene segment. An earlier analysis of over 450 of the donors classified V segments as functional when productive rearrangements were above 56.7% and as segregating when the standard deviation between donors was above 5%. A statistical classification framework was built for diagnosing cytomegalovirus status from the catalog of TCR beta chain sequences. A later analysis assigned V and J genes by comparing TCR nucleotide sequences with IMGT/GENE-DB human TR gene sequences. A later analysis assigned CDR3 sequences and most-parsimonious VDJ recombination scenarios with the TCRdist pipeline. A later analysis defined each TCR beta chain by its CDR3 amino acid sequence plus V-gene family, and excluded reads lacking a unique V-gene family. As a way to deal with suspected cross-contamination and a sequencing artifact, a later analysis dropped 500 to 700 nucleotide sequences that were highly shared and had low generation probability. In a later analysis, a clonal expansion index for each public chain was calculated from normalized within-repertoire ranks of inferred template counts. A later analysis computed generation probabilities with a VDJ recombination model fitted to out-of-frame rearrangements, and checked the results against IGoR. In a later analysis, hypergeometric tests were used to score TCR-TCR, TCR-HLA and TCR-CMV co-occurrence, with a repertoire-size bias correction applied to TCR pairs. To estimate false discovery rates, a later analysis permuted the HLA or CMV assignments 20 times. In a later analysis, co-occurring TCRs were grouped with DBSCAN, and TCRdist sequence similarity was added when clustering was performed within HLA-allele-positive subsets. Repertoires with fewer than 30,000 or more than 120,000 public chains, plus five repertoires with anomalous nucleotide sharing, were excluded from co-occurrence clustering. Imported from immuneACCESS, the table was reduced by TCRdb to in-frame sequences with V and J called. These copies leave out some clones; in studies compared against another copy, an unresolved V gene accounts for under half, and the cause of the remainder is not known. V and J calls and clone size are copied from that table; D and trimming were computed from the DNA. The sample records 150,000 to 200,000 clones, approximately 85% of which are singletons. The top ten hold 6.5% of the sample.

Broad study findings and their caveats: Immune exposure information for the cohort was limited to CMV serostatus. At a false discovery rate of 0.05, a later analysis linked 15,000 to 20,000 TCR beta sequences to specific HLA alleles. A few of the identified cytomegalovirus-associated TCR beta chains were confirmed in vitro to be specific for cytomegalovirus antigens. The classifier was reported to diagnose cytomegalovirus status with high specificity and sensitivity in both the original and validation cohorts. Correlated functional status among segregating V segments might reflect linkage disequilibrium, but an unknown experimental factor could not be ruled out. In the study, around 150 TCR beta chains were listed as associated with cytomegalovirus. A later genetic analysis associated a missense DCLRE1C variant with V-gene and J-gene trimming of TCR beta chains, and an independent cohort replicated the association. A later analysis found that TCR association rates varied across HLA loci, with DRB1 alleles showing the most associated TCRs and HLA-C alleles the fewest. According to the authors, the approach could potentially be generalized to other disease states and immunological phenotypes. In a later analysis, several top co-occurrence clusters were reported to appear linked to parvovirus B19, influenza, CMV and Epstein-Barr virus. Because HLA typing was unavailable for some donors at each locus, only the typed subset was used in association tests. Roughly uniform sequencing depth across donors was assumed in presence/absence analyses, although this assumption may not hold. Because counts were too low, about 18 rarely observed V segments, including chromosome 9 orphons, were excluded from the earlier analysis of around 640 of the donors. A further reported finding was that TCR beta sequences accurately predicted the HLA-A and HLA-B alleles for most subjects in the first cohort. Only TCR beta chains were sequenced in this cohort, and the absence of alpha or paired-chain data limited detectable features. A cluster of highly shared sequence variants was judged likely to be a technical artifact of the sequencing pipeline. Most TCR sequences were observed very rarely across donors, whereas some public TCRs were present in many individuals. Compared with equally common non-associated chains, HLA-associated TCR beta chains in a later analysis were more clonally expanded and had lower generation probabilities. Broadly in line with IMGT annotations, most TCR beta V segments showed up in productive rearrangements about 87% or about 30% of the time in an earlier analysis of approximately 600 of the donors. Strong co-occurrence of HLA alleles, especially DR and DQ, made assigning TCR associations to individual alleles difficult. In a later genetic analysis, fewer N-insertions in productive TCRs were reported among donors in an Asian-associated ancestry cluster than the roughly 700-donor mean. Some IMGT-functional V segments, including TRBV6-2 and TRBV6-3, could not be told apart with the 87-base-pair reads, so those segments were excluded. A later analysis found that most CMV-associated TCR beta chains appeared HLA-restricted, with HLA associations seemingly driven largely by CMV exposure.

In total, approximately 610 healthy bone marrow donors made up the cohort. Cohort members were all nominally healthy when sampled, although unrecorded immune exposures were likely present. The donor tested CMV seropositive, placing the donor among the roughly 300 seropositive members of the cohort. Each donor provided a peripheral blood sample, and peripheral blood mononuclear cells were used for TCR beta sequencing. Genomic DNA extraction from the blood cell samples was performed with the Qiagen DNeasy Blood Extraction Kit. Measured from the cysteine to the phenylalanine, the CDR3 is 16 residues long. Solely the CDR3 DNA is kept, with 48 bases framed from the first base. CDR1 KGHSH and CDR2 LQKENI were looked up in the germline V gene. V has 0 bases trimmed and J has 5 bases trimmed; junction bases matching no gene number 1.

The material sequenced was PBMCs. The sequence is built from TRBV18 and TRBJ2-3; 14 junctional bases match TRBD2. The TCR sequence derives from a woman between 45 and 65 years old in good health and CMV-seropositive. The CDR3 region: CASSPPGLAGVDTQYF. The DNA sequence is TGTGCCAGCTCACCACCGGGACTAGCGGGAGTAGATACGCAGTATTTT.